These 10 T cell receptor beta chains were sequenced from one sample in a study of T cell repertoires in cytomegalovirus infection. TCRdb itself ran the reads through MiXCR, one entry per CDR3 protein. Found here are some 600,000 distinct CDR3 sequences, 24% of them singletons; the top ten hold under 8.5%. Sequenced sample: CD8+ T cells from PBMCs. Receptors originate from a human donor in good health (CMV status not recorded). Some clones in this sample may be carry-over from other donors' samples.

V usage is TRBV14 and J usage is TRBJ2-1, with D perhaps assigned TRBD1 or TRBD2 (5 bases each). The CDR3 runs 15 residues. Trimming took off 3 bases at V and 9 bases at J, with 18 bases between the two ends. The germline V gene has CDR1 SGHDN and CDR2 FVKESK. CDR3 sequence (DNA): TGTGCCAGCAGCCATGAATCCGGGGCCCAAGGTGAGCAGTTCTTC. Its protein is CASSHESGAQGEQFF. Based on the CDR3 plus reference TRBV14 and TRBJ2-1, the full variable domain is EAGVTQFPSHSVIEKGQTVTLRCDPISGHDNLYWYRRVMGKEIKFLLHFVKESKQDESGMPNNRFLAERTGGTYSTLKVQPAELEDSGVYFCASSHESGAQGEQFFGPGTRLTVL.

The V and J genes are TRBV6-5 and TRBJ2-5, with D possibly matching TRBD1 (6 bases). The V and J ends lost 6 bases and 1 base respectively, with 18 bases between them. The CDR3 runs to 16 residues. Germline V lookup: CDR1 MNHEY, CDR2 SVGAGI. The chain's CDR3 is CASSTQIDRIQETQYF. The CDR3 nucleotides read TGTGCCAGCAGCACACAAATAGACAGGATCCAAGAGACCCAGTACTTC.

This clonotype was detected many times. CDR3 region: CASRPPGGTEAFF. CDR3 in DNA: TGTGCCAGCAGGCCACCTGGGGGGACTGAAGCTTTCTTT. V is TRBV7-6 and J is TRBJ1-1; TRBD1 might be the D (5 bases). Trimming took 6 bases from V and 5 from J, leaving 13 bases between them. This CDR3 is built from 13 residues. In germline, CDR1 is SGHVS, CDR2 FNYEAQ.

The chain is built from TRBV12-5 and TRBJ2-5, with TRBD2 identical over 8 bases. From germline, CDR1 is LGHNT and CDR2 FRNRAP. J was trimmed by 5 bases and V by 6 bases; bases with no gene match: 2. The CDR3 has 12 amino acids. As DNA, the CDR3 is TGTGCTAGTGGGCAGCGGGGGGAGACCCAGTACTTC. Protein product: CASGQRGETQYF.

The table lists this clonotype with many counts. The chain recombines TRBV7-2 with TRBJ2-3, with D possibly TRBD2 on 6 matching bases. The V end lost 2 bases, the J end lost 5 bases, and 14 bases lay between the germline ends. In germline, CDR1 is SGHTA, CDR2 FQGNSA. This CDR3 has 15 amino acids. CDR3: CASSLWGDLGDTQYF. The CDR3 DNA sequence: TGTGCCAGCAGCTTATGGGGGGATTTAGGAGATACGCAGTATTTT.

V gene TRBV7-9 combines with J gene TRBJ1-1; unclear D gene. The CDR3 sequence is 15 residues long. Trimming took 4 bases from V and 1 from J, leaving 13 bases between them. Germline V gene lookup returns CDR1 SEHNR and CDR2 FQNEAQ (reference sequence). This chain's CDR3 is CASSSESTPNTEAFF. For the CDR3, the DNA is TGTGCCAGCAGCTCCGAATCGACACCGAACACTGAAGCTTTCTTT.

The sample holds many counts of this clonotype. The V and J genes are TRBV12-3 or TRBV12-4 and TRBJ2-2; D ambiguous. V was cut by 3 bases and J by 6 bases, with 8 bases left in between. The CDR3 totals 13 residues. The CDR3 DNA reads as TGTGCCAGCAGTTTCGTTCCGGCCGGGGAGCTGTTTTTT. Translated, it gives CASSFVPAGELFF.

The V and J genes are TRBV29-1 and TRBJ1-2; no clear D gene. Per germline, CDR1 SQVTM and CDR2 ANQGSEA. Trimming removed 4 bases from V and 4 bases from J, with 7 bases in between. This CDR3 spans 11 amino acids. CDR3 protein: CSVVLFYGYTF. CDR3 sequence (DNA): TGCAGCGTTGTTCTCTTCTATGGCTACACCTTC.

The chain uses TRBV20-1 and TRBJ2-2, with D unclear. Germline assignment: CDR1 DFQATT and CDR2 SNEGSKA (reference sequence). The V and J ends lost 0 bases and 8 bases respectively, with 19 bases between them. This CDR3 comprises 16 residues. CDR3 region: CSARDRNLGPIGELFF. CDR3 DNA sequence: TGCAGTGCTAGAGACCGGAATCTCGGGCCGATAGGGGAGCTGTTTTTT.

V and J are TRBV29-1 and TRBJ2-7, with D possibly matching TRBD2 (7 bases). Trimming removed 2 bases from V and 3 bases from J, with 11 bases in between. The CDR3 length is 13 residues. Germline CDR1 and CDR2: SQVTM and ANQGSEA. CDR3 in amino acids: CSVERGANYEQYF. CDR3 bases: TGCAGCGTTGAACGGGGGGCCAACTACGAGCAGTACTTC.